A selection of T cell receptor beta chains follows, all from one sample in a study of cytomegalovirus exposure and HLA in healthy donors. The data were produced by immunoSEQ multiplex PCR, yet TCRdb's version contains in-frame clones alone and is incomplete. Its clone listing holds 100,000 to 150,000 clones. Source material: PBMCs. These receptors were obtained from a man aged 30 to 39 in good health and CMV-seronegative. Both conserved end residues are part of each CDR3. The D gene is left open where the match is weak.

V	J	D	CDR3	DNA
TRBV4-3	TRBJ2-7	.	CASSQGVGNYEQYF	TGCGCCAGCAGCCAAGGGGTAGGCAACTACGAGCAGTACTTC
TRBV6-1	TRBJ2-1	.	CAARAPSYNEQFF	TGTGCCGCGAGGGCCCCCTCCTACAATGAGCAGTTCTTC
TRBV5-6	TRBJ2-7	TRBD2	CASSVTGGRANYEQYF	TGTGCCAGCAGCGTAACGGGCGGGAGGGCCAACTACGAGCAGTACTTC
TRBV19	TRBJ1-1	TRBD1	CASSDRRTGWDTEAFF	TGTGCCAGTAGCGACCGGCGGACAGGGTGGGACACTGAAGCTTTCTTT
TRBV7-9	TRBJ1-1	.	CASSDPGEAFF	TGTGCCAGCAGCGATCCCGGTGAAGCTTTCTTT
TRBV7-2	TRBJ1-1	TRBD1	CASSPLQGVVGTEAFF	TGTGCCAGCAGCCCCTTACAGGGGGTGGTTGGGACTGAAGCTTTCTTT
TRBV29-1	TRBJ1-2	.	CSVPWQGRYGYTF	TGCAGCGTTCCCTGGCAGGGGAGATATGGCTACACCTTC
TRBV4-3	TRBJ2-7	TRBD1	CASSQDRAAYEQYF	TGCGCCAGCAGCCAGGACAGGGCGGCCTACGAGCAGTACTTC
TRBV4-3	TRBJ1-4	.	CASSQEDSTNEKLFF	TGCGCCAGCAGCCAAGAGGACAGTACTAATGAAAAACTGTTTTTT
TRBV28	TRBJ1-2	.	CASSSGLGYTF	TGTGCCAGCAGTTCCGGACTTGGCTACACCTTC
TRBV7-8	TRBJ1-5	.	CASSLARTEGNQPQHF	TGTGCCAGCAGCTTAGCGCGGACAGAGGGCAATCAGCCCCAGCATTTT
TRBV21-1	TRBJ2-5	.	CASSKDDRVGETQYF	TGTGCCAGCAGCAAAGACGACAGGGTAGGAGAGACCCAGTACTTC
TRBV5-6	TRBJ1-1	.	CASIRDRNTEAFF	TGTGCCAGCATACGCGACAGAAACACTGAAGCTTTCTTT
TRBV4-2	TRBJ2-3	TRBD2	CASSQVGLAGKDTQYF	TGTGCCAGCAGCCAAGTTGGGCTAGCGGGAAAAGATACGCAGTATTTT
TRBV11-2	TRBJ2-7	.	CASSSTYEQYF	TGTGCCAGCAGCTCAACCTACGAGCAGTACTTC
TRBV7-9	TRBJ2-1	TRBD2	CASSPRLAGPYNEQFF	TGTGCCAGCAGCCCCCGACTAGCGGGGCCCTACAATGAGCAGTTCTTC
TRBV2	TRBJ1-4	TRBD1	CASRTGTENEKLFF	TGTGCCAGCAGGACCGGGACAGAGAATGAAAAACTGTTTTTT
TRBV6-5	TRBJ1-5	.	CASRRDINQPQHF	TGTGCCAGCAGAAGGGACATTAATCAGCCCCAGCATTTT
TRBV7-9	TRBJ2-1	TRBD2	CASSAPASGEQFF	TGTGCCAGCAGCGCCCCAGCTAGCGGTGAGCAGTTCTTC
TRBV18	TRBJ2-3	.	CASSEDSPDTQYF	TGTGCCAGCTCAGAGGACAGCCCAGATACGCAGTATTTT
TRBV9	TRBJ1-4	TRBD1	CASSAGGGGETNEKLFF	TGTGCCAGCAGCGCCGGCGGAGGGGGCGAAACTAATGAAAAACTGTTTTTT
TRBV29-1	TRBJ2-7	TRBD1	CSVGGDRGPLTEQYF	TGCAGCGTTGGGGGGGACAGGGGCCCTCTTACCGAGCAGTACTTC
TRBV2	TRBJ2-5	TRBD2	CASRERLAGGETQYF	TGTGCCAGCAGGGAGAGACTAGCGGGAGGAGAGACCCAGTACTTC
TRBV6-6	TRBJ1-1	TRBD1	CASSYSRDRVRAEAFF	TGTGCCAGCAGTTACTCGCGGGACAGGGTAAGGGCTGAAGCTTTCTTT
TRBV18	TRBJ2-7	TRBD2	CASSPTRLAGGSGQYF	TGTGCCAGCTCACCGACCCGACTAGCGGGAGGTAGCGGGCAGTACTTC
TRBV27	TRBJ1-1	.	CASSWQAGSNTEAFF	TGTGCCAGCAGTTGGCAAGCGGGGTCGAACACTGAAGCTTTCTTT
TRBV5-1	TRBJ1-3	.	CASSLGASHSGNTIYF	TGCGCCAGCAGCTTGGGGGCCTCCCACTCTGGAAACACCATATATTTT
TRBV5-4	TRBJ2-2	.	CASSLRRGLSTGELFF	TGTGCCAGCAGCTTACGCAGGGGACTATCCACCGGGGAGCTGTTTTTT
TRBV7-2	TRBJ2-1	.	CASSLLAVRFYNEQFF	TGTGCCAGCAGCTTGTTGGCGGTCCGCTTCTACAATGAGCAGTTCTTC
TRBV28	TRBJ1-2	.	CASRTPANYGYTF	TGTGCCAGCAGGACACCAGCTAACTATGGCTACACCTTC